The entry that follows covers one TCR beta chain sequence. This clone was counted many times. This clone's antigen is unknown. No base-level quality is on record; no much larger clone is a single base apart. The sample originates from a study of T cells after posttransplantation cyclophosphamide (dated by TCRdb to the mid-2010s). Describing the broader study: Using TRB sequencing, the study followed how the T cell repertoire rebuilt after myeloablative bone marrow transplantation with posttransplantation cyclophosphamide given as GVHD prophylaxis. Samples from about 32 PTCy-treated patients and 16 related bone marrow donors of those patients were subjected to antigen receptor sequencing. TRB sequencing was performed on blood from all 35 or so PTCy patients with 1-year posttransplant specimens. Up to roughly 3 additional blood samples from 2 to 5.2 years after transplant were also TRB-sequenced in 3 patients, as was pretransplant blood from 4 patients. Because TRA and TRB clonality correlated tightly in 8 to 10 samples, the subsequent TCR analyses were limited to TRB only. Public TRB sequences were searched against a database of over 3,500 sequences associated with responses to pathogens, tumor antigens, self-antigens and alloantigens.

Related bone marrow donors provided peripheral blood samples on the day of marrow donation. Peripheral blood and bone marrow mononuclear cells were isolated by Ficoll-Hypaque density centrifugation and cryopreserved. The paper as a whole reports these results and caveats: Across approximately 41 patients, TRB clonality was highly associated with recipient CMV seropositivity and CMV reactivation, and PTCy diversity was similar to diversity in CNI/methotrexate controls. The TRB repertoires of T cells infiltrating skin or the GI tract showed only limited overlap with the TRB repertoires found in blood. At 1-2 months, donor-recipient similarity was low but rose over the first year, and the later blood repertoires were often dominated by donor CD8+ memory clones.

The CDR3 goes from the cysteine to the phenylalanine over 13 residues. The only DNA kept is the CDR3, 39 bases in frame from the first base. The germline V gene (reference sequence) supplies CDR1 SEHNR and CDR2 FQNEAQ. The V end gives up 5 bases and the J end 7 bases, leaving 4 bases in the junction not matched to a gene. TRB sequencing was run on genomic DNA with either the immunoSEQ assay at survey resolution or the hsTCRB kit. For the original study's pipeline: The immunoSEQ software handled the initial read processing, while the LymphoSeq R package was used for the repertoire analyses. For each TRB dataset, clonality was calculated as 1 minus normalized Shannon entropy, and the Gini coefficient was computed as well. Phenotypes of unsorted samples were inferred by mapping TRB sequences from sorted subsets of the recipient or donor onto the same recipient's unsorted samples. The source is immuneACCESS, and TCRdb retained only in-frame sequences with V and J called. Part of the clones is not carried over; for the studies checked, unresolved V genes explain less than half of this, and the remainder is unexplained. That table furnishes V, J and clone size, whereas the DNA furnished D and trimming. This sample is represented by tens of thousands of clones, with no singletons among them. About 2.2% of the sample is held by the ten biggest clonotypes.

The TCR comes from a middle-aged man in good health, CMV-negative, and a related stem cell transplant donor. The chain couples TRBV7-9 to TRBJ1-5, with TRBD1 matching 8 junction bases. Sequences were obtained from PBMCs. The CDR3 region has the sequence CASSVTGAQPQHF. The DNA reads TGTGCCAGCAGCGTGACAGGGGCCCAGCCCCAGCATTTT.